The rows below give T cell receptor beta chains drawn from one sample of a study of cytomegalovirus exposure and HLA in healthy donors. Method: immunoSEQ multiplex PCR; TCRdb's copy keeps in-frame clones and lacks some. Counted here are 140,000 to 150,000 clones, roughly 79% occurring once; the ten biggest clones make up 9.7%. Sequenced material: PBMCs. The receptor set was obtained from an older woman in good health and CMV-seropositive. CDR3s include the opening cysteine and the closing phenylalanine or tryptophan. The order of the fields is V gene, J gene, CDR3 protein.

TRBV19,TRBJ2-7,CASTGGRTYEQYF
TRBV7-3,TRBJ2-3,CASSLLGPSTDTQYF
TRBV7-2,TRBJ2-3,CASSSWTGADTQYF
TRBV29-1,TRBJ2-7,CRMAGGPFRLGYDYEQYF
TRBV28,TRBJ1-1,CASSRSYTEAFF
TRBV5-1,TRBJ2-3,CASSLQVTTDTQYF
TRBV27,TRBJ1-2,CARPHRGSNYGYTF
TRBV13,TRBJ2-5,CASSLAGSEAETQYF
TRBV6-4,TRBJ2-3,CASSESSGKRNTQYF
TRBV30,TRBJ1-6,CASRRFGDHNSPLHF
TRBV5-6,TRBJ2-5,CASSRDRGLGTQYF
TRBV19,TRBJ2-7,CASRTGDTSGYEQYF
TRBV28,TRBJ2-5,CASSFSESLGETQYF